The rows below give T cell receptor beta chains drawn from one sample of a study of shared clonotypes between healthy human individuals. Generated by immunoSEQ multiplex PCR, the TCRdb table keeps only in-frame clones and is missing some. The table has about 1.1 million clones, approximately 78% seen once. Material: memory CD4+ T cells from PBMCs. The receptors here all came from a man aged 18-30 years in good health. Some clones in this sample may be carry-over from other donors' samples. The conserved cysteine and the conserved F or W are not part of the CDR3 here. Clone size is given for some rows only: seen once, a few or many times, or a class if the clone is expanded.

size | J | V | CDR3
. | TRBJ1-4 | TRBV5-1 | ASRMTGRESEKLF
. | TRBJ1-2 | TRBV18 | ASSLTGTPGYT
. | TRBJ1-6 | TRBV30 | AWSEIPGQGNSPLH
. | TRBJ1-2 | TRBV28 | ASSFEGTYGYT
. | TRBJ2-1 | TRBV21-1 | AGEWRWAYNEQF
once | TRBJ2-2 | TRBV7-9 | AFPGTVNTGELF
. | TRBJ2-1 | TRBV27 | ASSRLAAGGNEQF
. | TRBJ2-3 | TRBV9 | ASSSRLAGGYDTQY
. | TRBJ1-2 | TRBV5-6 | ASSSRALEDGYT
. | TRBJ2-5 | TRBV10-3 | AISESGRQETQY
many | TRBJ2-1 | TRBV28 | ASRRGTSGTYNEQF
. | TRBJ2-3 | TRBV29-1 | SVLGQGFDTQY
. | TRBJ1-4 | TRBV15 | ATSSGGMSWMGRINEKLF
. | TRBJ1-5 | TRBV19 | ASTGDHRGSHQPQH
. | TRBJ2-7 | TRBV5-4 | ASSLAKQGASEQY
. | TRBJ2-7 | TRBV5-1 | ASSFVTGTYEQY
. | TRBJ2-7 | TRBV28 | ASSPNPGTSGRWGYEQY
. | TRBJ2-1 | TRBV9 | ASSVGTTYNEQF
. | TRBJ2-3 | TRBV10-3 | AVTASTDTQY
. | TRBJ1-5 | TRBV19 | ASSLGGGNQPQH
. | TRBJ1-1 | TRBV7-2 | ASSLSYSDRGNTEAF
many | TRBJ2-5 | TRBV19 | ASSARTGGRETQY
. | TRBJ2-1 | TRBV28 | ASSLIYGRVNEQF
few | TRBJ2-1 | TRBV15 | ATRRGWYNEQF
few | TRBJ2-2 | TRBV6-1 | ASSETKRTGELF
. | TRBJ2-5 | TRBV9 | ASSQGVSGETQY
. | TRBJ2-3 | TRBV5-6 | ASSATRTDPEY
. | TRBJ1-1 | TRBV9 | ASSLGTAPGNTEAF
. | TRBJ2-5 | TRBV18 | ASSPQSSQETQY
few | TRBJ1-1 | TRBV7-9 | ASSLAQAYTEAF
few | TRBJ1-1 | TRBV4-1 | ASSEGGWNMNTEAF
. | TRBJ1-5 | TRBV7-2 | ASSPWGGSNQPQH
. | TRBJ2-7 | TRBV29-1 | SVPGQPPYEQY
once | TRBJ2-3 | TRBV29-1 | SALVRGDTQY
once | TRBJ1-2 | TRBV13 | ASSLTGTGVNGYT
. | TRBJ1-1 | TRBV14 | ASSQDRTFKAF
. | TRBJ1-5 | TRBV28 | ASSLTRGNQPQH
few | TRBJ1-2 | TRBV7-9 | ASSPPGGGYT
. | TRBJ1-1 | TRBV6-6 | ASSSLGNTEAF
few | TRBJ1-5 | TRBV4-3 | ASSLGYSNQPQH
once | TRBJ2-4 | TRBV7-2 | ASSPHRGTIQY
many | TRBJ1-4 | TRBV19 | ASEGVGTNEKLF
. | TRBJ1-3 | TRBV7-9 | ASSPQVMWGVSGNTIY
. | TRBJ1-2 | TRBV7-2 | ASSLRDGYGYT
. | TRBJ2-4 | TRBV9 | ASSAGTEGRRGKNIQY
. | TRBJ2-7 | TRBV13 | ASSPLPGQGEQY
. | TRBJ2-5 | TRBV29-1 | SVAGTGGAETQY
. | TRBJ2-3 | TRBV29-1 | SVPGGDTQY
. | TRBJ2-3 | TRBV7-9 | ASSLVQTTDTQY